Below are 12 T cell receptor beta chains sequenced from a single sample in a study of shared clonotypes between healthy human individuals. Cells designated naive CD8 were CD45RO-negative and were positively selected for CCR7, with terminally differentiated effector memory CD45RA+ cells excluded. TCRdb keeps only in-frame clones here, not all; method: immunoSEQ multiplex PCR. Of about 2.1 million clones listed, around 93% are singletons. The sequenced sample was naive CD8+ T cells from PBMCs. These receptor sequences come from a young man in good health. Some clones in this sample may be carry-over from other donors' samples.

The gene calls are TRBV28 and TRBJ1-5; D uncertain. Trimming removed 5 bases at V and 0 bases at J, with 8 bases between. The CDR3 sequence is 14 residues long. CDR1 and CDR2 from the germline V gene are MDHEN and SYDVKM. CDR3 amino acids: CASSLTSSNQPQHF. DNA of the CDR3: TGTGCCAGCAGTCTTACCAGTAGCAATCAGCCCCAGCATTTT.

The genes are TRBV27 and TRBJ2-2, with D maybe TRBD2 (5 bases). V lost 6 bases, J lost 4 bases, and 6 bases lay in between. Germline lookup yields CDR1 MNHEY and CDR2 SMNVEV (reference sequence). The CDR3 runs to 12 residues. The chain's CDR3 is CASRGSTGELFF. The CDR3 bases are TGTGCCAGCAGGGGGAGCACCGGGGAGCTGTTTTTT.

Remarks on this clone: Because the CDR3's place on the DNA is in doubt, the DNA is left out and the CDR3 is given as listed by TCRdb. This chain joins TRBV9 and TRBJ1-1. Germline V gene data show CDR1 as SGDLS and CDR2 as YYNGEE. Both ends counted, the CDR3 spans 14 residues. The CDR3 sequence is CASNFGPGNTEAFF.

This clone was observed a handful of times. The chain employs TRBV19 and TRBJ1-5, with unresolved D. Looked up from germline, CDR1 is LNHDA and CDR2 is SQIVND (reference sequence). Trimming left V 6 bases short and J 10 bases short, with 13 bases between. The CDR3 is 12 residues long. The CDR3 reads CASRDLGEPQHF. The DNA of the CDR3 is TGTGCCAGTAGGGACTTGGGTGAACCCCAGCATTTT.

The rearrangement uses TRBV5-1 and TRBJ2-3, with D maybe TRBD2 (6 bases). Germline loops: CDR1 SGHRS, CDR2 YFSETQ. V was trimmed by 4 bases and J by 0 bases, leaving 15 bases between them. CDR3 size: 16 residues. Written as DNA, the CDR3 is TGCGCCAGCAGCCCGATTAGCGGACTTAGCACAGATACGCAGTATTTT. Amino acids: CASSPISGLSTDTQYF.

The gene calls are TRBV9 and TRBJ2-5, with TRBD2 identical over 11 bases. This CDR3 comprises 17 residues. The germline V gene has CDR1 SGDLS and CDR2 YYNGEE. The V segment lost 0 bases and the J segment 5 bases; nucleotides outside the gene matches: 9. The CDR3 DNA reads as TGTGCCAGCAGCGTAGGTTTAGCGGGAGGGCCGGTTGAGACCCAGTACTTC. It specifies CASSVGLAGGPVETQYF.

This clone was seen just once. Written as DNA, the CDR3 is TGTGCCAGCAGTGAAGCGCTTCGGCAGGGGTCCAATCAGCCCCAGCATTTT. This gives the protein CASSEALRQGSNQPQHF. This chain links TRBV6-1 with TRBJ1-5, with D maybe TRBD1 (6 bases). Trimming shortened V by 0 bases and J by 3 bases, and 15 bases separated the two germline ends. Germline values: CDR1 MNHNS, CDR2 SASEGT. The CDR3 runs 17 residues.

This clone was picked up a small number of times. This rearrangement joins TRBV7-8 to TRBJ2-7, with no clear D. The germline V gene has CDR1 SGHVS and CDR2 FQNEAQ. The CDR3 loop spans 12 amino acids. V lost 5 bases, J lost 6 bases, and 11 bases lay in between. DNA for the CDR3: TGTGCCAGCAGCCATCAATGGGGCGAGCAGTACTTC. Translated, it gives CASSHQWGEQYF.

The chain uses TRBV30 and TRBJ2-7; D gene uncertain. V gave up 4 bases and J gave up 1 base, with 14 bases separating them. This CDR3 comprises 14 residues. Germline CDR1 GTSNPN, CDR2 SVGIG (reference sequence). The CDR3 nucleotides are TGTGCCTGGAAGCCCGGTTGGGTATCCTACGAGCAGTACTTC. It yields the protein CAWKPGWVSYEQYF.

This chain joins TRBV11-2 and TRBJ2-1, with D unclear. Germline V gene data show CDR1 as SGHAT and CDR2 as FQNNGV. Trimming took off 2 bases at V and 0 bases at J, with 8 bases between the two ends. The CDR3 runs 15 residues. CDR3 amino acids: CASSLYESSYNEQFF. Here the CDR3 DNA reads TGTGCCAGCAGCTTATATGAAAGCTCCTACAATGAGCAGTTCTTC. Filled out from reference TRBV11-2 and TRBJ2-1, the complete variable domain reads EAGVAQSPRYKIIEKRQSVAFWCNPISGHATLYWYQQILGQGPKLLIQFQNNGVVDDSQLPKDRFSAERLKGVDSTLKIQPAKLEDSAVYLCASSLYESSYNEQFFGPGTRLTVL.

The chain joins TRBV7-8 to TRBJ1-4, with D unclear. The CDR3 is 17 residues long. Trimming left V 6 bases short and J 5 bases short, with 22 bases between. Germline CDR1 SGHVS, CDR2 FQNEAQ. The CDR3 sequence is CASRTSGSLFTNEKLFF. CDR3 bases: TGTGCCAGCAGAACGTCGGGGTCCCTATTCACCAATGAAAAACTGTTTTTT.

V and J are TRBV27 and TRBJ2-7; 7 nucleotides align to TRBD1. Trimming cost V 0 bases and J 2 bases; bases outside gene matches: 7. This CDR3 spans 16 amino acids. Germline V gene sequence: CDR1 MNHEY, CDR2 SMNVEV (reference sequence). CDR3 in amino acids: CASSLSQGEFTYEQYF. The CDR3 coding sequence is TGTGCCAGCAGTTTATCCCAGGGGGAATTCACCTACGAGCAGTACTTC.